This T cell receptor beta chain was obtained from a study of cytomegalovirus exposure and HLA in healthy donors. The primer mix had 60 Vbeta and 13 Jbeta primers. Assay: immunoSEQ multiplex PCR; the TCRdb copy retains only in-frame clones and omits some. The sample yields 70,000 to 80,000 clones, roughly four fifths seen once. What was sequenced was PBMCs. This clonotype was sampled from a man aged 18 to 29 in good health and CMV-seronegative.

This chain's CDR3 is CSVVTSFRSEQYF. The CDR3 DNA sequence: TGCAGCGTTGTAACGTCTTTTCGGTCCGAGCAGTACTTC. The rearrangement links TRBV29-1 to TRBJ2-7, with no clear D. Germline V gene sequence: CDR1 SQVTM, CDR2 ANQGSEA. The CDR3 has 13 residues. The V end lost 4 bases, the J end lost 6 bases, and 16 bases lay between the germline ends.